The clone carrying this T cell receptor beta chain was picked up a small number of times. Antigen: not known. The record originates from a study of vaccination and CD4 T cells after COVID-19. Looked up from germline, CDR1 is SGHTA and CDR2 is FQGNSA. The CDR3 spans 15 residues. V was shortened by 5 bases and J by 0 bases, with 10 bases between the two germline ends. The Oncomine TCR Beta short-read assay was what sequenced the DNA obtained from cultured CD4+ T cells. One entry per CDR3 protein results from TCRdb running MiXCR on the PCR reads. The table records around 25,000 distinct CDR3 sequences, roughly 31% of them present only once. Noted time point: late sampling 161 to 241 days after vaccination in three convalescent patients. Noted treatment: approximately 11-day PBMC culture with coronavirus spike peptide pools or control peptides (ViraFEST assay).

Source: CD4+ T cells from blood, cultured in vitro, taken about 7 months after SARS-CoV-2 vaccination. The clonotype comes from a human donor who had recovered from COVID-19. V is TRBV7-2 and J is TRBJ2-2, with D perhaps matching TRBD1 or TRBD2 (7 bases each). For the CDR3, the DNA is TGTGCCAGCAGCCAGGGGGGGACGAACACCGGGGAGCTGTTTTTT. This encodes CASSQGGTNTGELFF.